This TCR beta chain was recovered during a study of T-cell reconstitution after alpha-beta-depleted transplantation in children. The TCRbeta library was prepared with unique molecular identifiers. TCRdb fed the PCR reads into MiXCR, producing one record per CDR3 protein. Among about 610,000 distinct CDR3 sequences listed, 8% to 11% were seen once. The sample holds a few counts of this clonotype. V shed 6 bases and J shed 3 bases, with 18 bases lying between them. CDR3 length: 14 amino acids. From germline, CDR1 is DFQATT and CDR2 SNEGSKA (reference sequence). This TCR was recovered from a human donor who donated a stem cell graft to a child with acute myeloid leukemia. Sequenced material: PBMCs from the stem cell graft donor, taken from the stem cell graft. This chain uses TRBV20-1 with TRBJ2-7; TRBD1 is a possible D gene (6 bases). CDR3 DNA: TGCAGTGCCAATTCTCGGGACACCTTCTACGAGCAGTACTTC. Translating it yields CSANSRDTFYEQYF.